Below are 13 T cell receptor beta chains sequenced from a single sample in a study of T-cell memory formation after mild COVID-19. TCRdb recomputed calls from the 5' RACE reads with MiXCR, one row per CDR3 protein. Of 150,000 to 200,000 distinct CDR3 sequences in the sample, around 20% were seen once. Specimen: PBMCs or a T cell subset sorted from them (not recorded which). Receptor source: a man between 18 and 35 years old who had mild COVID-19 (a few samples of this study predate the infection). Cell type and time point are not known.

Only a few counts were recorded for this clonotype. The gene calls are TRBV11-2 and TRBJ1-1, with D maybe TRBD1 (6 bases). Germline V gene sequence: CDR1 SGHAT, CDR2 FQNNGV. This CDR3 has 14 amino acids. V was clipped by 4 bases and J by 5 bases, with 14 bases between them. CDR3 nucleotide sequence: TGTGCCAGCAGCTCCCCTAGGGGGGGGACTGAAGCTTTCTTT. Translated: CASSSPRGGTEAFF.

The chain is built from TRBV5-1 and TRBJ2-1; D remains unclear. Germline lookup yields CDR1 SGHRS and CDR2 YFSETQ. The CDR3 has 15 amino acids. The ends were cut back, 3 bases at V and 7 bases at J, with 17 bases in the middle. CDR3 region: CASSSLGGWQNEQFF. The CDR3 region has the DNA TGCGCCAGCAGCTCCCTGGGTGGCTGGCAAAATGAGCAGTTCTTC. Full variable domain (missing parts from reference TRBV5-1 and TRBJ2-1): KAGVTQTPRYLIKTRGQQVTLSCSPISGHRSVSWYQQTPGQGLQFLFEYFSETQRNKGNFPGRFSGRQFSNSRSEMNVSTLELGDSALYLCASSSLGGWQNEQFFGPGTRLTVL.

V is TRBV7-2 and J is TRBJ2-3; 12 bases align to TRBD2. The CDR3 extends over 15 amino acids. V shed 6 bases and J 8 bases; nucleotides not matched to a gene: 9. Germline V gene lookup returns CDR1 SGHTA and CDR2 FQGNSA. DNA of the CDR3: TGTGCCAGCAGTCTTGGACTAGCGGGGACCATTACGCAGTATTTT. Translating it yields CASSLGLAGTITQYF.

V usage is TRBV24-1 and J usage is TRBJ2-3, with a possible D match to TRBD2 (5 bases). Per the germline V gene, CDR1 is KGHDR and CDR2 is SFDVKD. The CDR3 runs 14 residues. V lost 5 bases to trimming and J lost 0 bases, with 8 bases between them. CDR3 DNA: TGTGCCACCAGTGTACGGGATAGCACAGATACGCAGTATTTT. Translated: CATSVRDSTDTQYF.

This clonotype has a handful of counts. CDR3 sequence: CASKRDFDLGTQYF. In DNA form, the CDR3 reads TGTGCCAGCAAACGCGACTTCGACTTAGGGACCCAGTACTTC. The chain combines TRBV6-1 with TRBJ2-5; D unresolved. Trimming removed 7 bases at V and 7 bases at J, with 19 bases between. Germline CDR1 and CDR2: MNHNS and SASEGT. CDR3 length: 14 residues.

The chain is built from TRBV24-1 and TRBJ1-5; D is unresolved. V was pared by 0 bases and J by 3 bases, with 20 bases between. Germline assignment: CDR1 KGHDR and CDR2 SFDVKD. The length of the CDR3 is 19 residues. CDR3 amino acids: CATSDLPQRDYSYNQPQHF. Here the CDR3 DNA reads TGTGCCACCAGTGATTTGCCACAGCGCGATTATAGTTACAATCAGCCCCAGCATTTT.

This chain joins TRBV7-3 and TRBJ2-1; maybe TRBD2 (5 bases). The CDR3 has 13 amino acids. Germline V gene sequence: CDR1 SGHTA, CDR2 FQGTGA. Trimming took 5 bases from V and 5 from J, leaving 10 bases between them. The CDR3 DNA reads TGTGCCAGCAGCGTGGACGGGAACAATGAGCAGTTCTTC. This sequence encodes CASSVDGNNEQFF.

This clonotype was seen a few times. V is TRBV6-2 or TRBV6-3 and J is TRBJ2-7, with D perhaps TRBD1 (6 bases). Looked up from germline, CDR1 is MNHEY and CDR2 is SVGEGT. V was trimmed by 2 bases and J by 0 bases, leaving 8 bases between them. The CDR3 is made up of 14 amino acids. CDR3 protein: CASSYPTGSYEQYF. CDR3 nucleotides: TGTGCCAGCAGTTACCCGACAGGCTCCTACGAGCAGTACTTC.

This clonotype was counted between two and nine times. The chain has TRBV2 and TRBJ2-7, with D perhaps given as TRBD1 or TRBD2 (5 bases each). Trimming removed 8 bases from V and 1 base from J, with 9 bases in between. The CDR3 is 12 residues long. Germline lookup yields CDR1 SNHLY and CDR2 FYNNEI. CDR3 residues: CASGGSSYEQYV. The CDR3 region has the DNA TGTGCCAGCGGGGGTAGTTCCTACGAGCAGTACGTC.

The V and J genes are TRBV24-1 and TRBJ2-3; D ambiguous. In germline, CDR1 is KGHDR, CDR2 SFDVKD. The CDR3 totals 13 residues. Trimming cost V 5 bases and J 4 bases, with 9 bases left between them. The CDR3 loop reads CATSGELSDTQYF. The CDR3 DNA is TGTGCCACCAGTGGAGAGCTCTCAGATACGCAGTATTTT.

This clonotype has only a few counts. J is TRBJ1-1 and V is TRBV29-1, with D perhaps TRBD1 (6 bases). V was cut by 6 bases and J by 1 base, with 9 bases left in between. The CDR3 totals 12 residues. CDR1 and CDR2 from the germline V gene are SQVTM and ANQGSEA. CDR3 amino acids: CSVGHANTEAFF. In DNA form, the CDR3 reads TGCAGCGTGGGACATGCGAACACTGAAGCTTTCTTT.

This clonotype was observed a few times. V is TRBV4-1 and J is TRBJ2-7; no clear D gene. V shed 2 bases and J shed 2 bases, with 10 bases lying between them. The germline CDR1 and CDR2 sequences are MGHRA and YSYEKL. This CDR3 is built from 14 residues. CDR3 sequence: CASSQPGRTYEQYV. The CDR3 region has the DNA TGCGCCAGCAGCCAACCAGGCAGAACCTACGAGCAGTACGTC.

This chain connects TRBV7-2 to TRBJ1-5; D remains unclear. Germline V gene sequence: CDR1 SGHTA, CDR2 FQGNSA. Trimming stripped 5 bases from V and 4 bases from J, with 12 bases between. The CDR3 totals 14 residues. The chain's CDR3 is CASSPNVGNQPQHF. DNA for the CDR3: TGTGCCAGCAGCCCTAACGTAGGTAATCAGCCCCAGCATTTT.